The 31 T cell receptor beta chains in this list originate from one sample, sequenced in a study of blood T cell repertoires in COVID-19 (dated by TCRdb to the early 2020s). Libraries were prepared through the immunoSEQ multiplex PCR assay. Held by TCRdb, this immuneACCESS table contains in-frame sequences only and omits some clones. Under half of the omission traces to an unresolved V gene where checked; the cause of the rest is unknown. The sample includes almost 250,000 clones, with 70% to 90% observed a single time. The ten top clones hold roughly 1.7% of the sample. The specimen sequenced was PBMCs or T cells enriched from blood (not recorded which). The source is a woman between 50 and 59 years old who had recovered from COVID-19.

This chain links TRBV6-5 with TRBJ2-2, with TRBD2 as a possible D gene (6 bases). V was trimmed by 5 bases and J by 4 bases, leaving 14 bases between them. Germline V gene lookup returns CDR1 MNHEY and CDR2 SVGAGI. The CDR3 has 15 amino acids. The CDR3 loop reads CASSRLEVGTGELFF. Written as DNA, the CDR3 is TGTGCCAGCAGTCGACTAGAGGTCGGCACCGGGGAGCTGTTTTTT.

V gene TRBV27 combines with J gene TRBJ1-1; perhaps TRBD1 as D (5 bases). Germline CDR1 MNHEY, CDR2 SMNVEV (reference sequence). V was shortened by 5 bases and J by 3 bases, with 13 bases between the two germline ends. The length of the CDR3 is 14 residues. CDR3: CASSPGTGDTEAFF. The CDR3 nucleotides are TGTGCCAGCAGTCCAGGGACGGGGGACACTGAAGCTTTCTTT.

CDR3 amino acids: CASSQPTAGYPNEQFF. The CDR3 DNA reads TGTGCCAGCAGCCAACCGACAGCGGGCTACCCAAATGAGCAGTTCTTC. The V call is TRBV4-2, the J call TRBJ2-1; TRBD2 is a possible D gene (6 bases). Germline V gene data show CDR1 as LGHNA and CDR2 as YNFKEQ. Trimming stripped 2 bases from V and 7 bases from J, with 18 bases between. The CDR3 consists of 16 residues.

CDR3 sequence (DNA): TGTGCCAGCTCACCTAACAGGGGGAACACTGAAGCTTTCTTT. Amino acid sequence: CASSPNRGNTEAFF. The chain employs TRBV18 and TRBJ1-1; the match to TRBD1 covers 7 bases. In germline, CDR1 is KGHSH, CDR2 LQKENI. V lost 3 bases and J lost 1; bases outside the gene matches: 2. The CDR3 runs 14 residues.

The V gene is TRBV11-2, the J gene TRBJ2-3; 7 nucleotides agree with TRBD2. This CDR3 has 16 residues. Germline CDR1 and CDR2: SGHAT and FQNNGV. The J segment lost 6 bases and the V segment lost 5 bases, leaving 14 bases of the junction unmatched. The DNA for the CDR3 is TGTGCCAGCAGCCCCCCGATCGGACTAGTGACGGATACGCAGTATTTT. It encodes CASSPPIGLVTDTQYF.

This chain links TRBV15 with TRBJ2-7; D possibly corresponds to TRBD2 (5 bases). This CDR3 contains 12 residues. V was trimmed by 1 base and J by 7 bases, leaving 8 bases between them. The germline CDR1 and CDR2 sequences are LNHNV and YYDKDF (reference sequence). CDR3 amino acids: CATSRVRDEQYF. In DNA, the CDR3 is TGTGCCACCAGCAGAGTCCGGGATGAGCAGTACTTC.

The CDR3, as DNA: TGTGCCAGCAGCGTAGGTGTCTCCTGGGCAGACAATGAGCAGTTCTTC. Translating gives CASSVGVSWADNEQFF. This chain uses TRBV9 with TRBJ2-1, with D hard to call. The germline gives CDR1 SGDLS, CDR2 YYNGEE. V lost 0 bases, J lost 5 bases, and 15 bases lay in between. The CDR3 runs 16 residues.

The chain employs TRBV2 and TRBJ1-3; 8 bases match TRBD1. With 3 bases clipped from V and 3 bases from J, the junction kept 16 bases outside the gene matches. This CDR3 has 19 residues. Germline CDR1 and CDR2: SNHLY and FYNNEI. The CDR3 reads CASSDGLGDRPLGGNTIYF. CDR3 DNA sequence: TGTGCCAGCAGTGATGGGTTGGGGGACAGGCCACTCGGTGGAAACACCATATATTTT.

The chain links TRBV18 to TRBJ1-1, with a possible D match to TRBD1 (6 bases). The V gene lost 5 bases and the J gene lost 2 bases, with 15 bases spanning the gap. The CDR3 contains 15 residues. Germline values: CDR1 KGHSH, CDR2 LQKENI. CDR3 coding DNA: TGTGCCAGCTCAGGTACCACAGGGCGTAACACTGAAGCTTTCTTT. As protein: CASSGTTGRNTEAFF.

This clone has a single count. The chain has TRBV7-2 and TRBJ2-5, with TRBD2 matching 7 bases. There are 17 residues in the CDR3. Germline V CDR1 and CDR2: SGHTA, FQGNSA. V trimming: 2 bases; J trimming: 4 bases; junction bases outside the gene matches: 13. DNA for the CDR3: TGTGCCAGCAGCTTAAAAGTTGGAGGACTAGGGCGAGAGACCCAGTACTTC. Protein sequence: CASSLKVGGLGRETQYF.

The DNA for the CDR3 is TGTGCCAGCAGTTCACGGACTAGCGGAAAGAGCAGCACAGATACGCAGTATTTT. Its translation is CASSSRTSGKSSTDTQYF. The chain employs TRBV28 and TRBJ2-3; 10 positions match TRBD2. Germline lookup yields CDR1 MDHEN and CDR2 SYDVKM. With 4 bases clipped from V and 0 bases from J, the junction kept 10 bases outside the gene matches. CDR3 length: 18 residues.

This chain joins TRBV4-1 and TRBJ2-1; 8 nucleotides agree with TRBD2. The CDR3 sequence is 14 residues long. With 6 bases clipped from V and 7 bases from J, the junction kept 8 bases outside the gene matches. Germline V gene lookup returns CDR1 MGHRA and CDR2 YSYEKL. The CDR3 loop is CASRGREVWNEQFF. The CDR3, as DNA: TGCGCCAGCAGGGGGCGGGAGGTATGGAATGAGCAGTTCTTC.

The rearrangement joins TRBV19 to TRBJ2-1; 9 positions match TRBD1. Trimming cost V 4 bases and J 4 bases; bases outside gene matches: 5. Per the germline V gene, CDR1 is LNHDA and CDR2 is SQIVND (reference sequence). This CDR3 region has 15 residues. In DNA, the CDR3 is TGTGCCAGTAGTAAACAGGGGGCGGAATACAATGAGCAGTTCTTC. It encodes CASSKQGAEYNEQFF. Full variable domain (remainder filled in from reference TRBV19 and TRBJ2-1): DGGITQSPKYLFRKEGQNVTLSCEQNLNHDAMYWYRQDPGQGLRLIYYSQIVNDFQKGDIAEGYSVSREKKESFPLTVTSAQKNPTAFYLCASSKQGAEYNEQFFGPGTRLTVL.

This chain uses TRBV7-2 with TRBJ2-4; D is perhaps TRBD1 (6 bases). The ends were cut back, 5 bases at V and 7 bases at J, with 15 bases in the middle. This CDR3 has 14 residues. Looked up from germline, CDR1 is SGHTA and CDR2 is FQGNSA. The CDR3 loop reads CASSPLGGLNIQYF. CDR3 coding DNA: TGTGCCAGCAGCCCTCTAGGGGGATTGAACATTCAGTACTTC.

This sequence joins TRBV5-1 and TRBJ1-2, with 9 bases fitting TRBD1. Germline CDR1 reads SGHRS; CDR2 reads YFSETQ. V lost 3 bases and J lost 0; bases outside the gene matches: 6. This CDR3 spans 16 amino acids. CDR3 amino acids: CASSSSGTGTNYGYTF. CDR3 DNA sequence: TGCGCCAGCAGCTCCTCCGGGACAGGGACTAACTATGGCTACACCTTC.

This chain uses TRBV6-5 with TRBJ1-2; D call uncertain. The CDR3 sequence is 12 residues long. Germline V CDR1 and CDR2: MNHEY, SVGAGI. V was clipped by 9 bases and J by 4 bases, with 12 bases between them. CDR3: CASSTAVYGYTF. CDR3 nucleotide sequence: TGTGCCAGTTCAACAGCCGTCTATGGCTACACCTTC.

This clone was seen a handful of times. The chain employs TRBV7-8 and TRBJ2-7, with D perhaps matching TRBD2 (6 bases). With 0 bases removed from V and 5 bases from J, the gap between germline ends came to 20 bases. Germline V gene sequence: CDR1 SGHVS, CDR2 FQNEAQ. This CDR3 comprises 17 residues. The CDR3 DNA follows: TGTGCCAGCAGCTTAGCTTATGGAGGGTCTTCTGTCCACGAGCAGTACTTC. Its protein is CASSLAYGGSSVHEQYF.

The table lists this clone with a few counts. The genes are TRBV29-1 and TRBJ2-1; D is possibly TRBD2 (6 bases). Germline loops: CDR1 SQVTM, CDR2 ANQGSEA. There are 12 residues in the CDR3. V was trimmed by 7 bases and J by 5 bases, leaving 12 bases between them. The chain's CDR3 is CSEGGAHNEQFF. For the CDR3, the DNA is TGCAGCGAGGGCGGGGCCCACAATGAGCAGTTCTTC.

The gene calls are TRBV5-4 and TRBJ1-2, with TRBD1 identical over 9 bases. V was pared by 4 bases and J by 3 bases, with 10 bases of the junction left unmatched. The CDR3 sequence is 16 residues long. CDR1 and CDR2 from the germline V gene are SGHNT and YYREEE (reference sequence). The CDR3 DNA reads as TGTGCCAGCAGCGACCAGGAACAGGGGGCGGACTATGGCTACACCTTC. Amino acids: CASSDQEQGADYGYTF.

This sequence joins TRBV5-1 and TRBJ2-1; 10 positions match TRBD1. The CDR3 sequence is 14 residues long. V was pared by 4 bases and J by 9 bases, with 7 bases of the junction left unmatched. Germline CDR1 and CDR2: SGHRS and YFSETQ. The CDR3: CASSQGTGVVEQFF. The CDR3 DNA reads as TGCGCCAGCAGCCAAGGGACAGGGGTGGTTGAGCAGTTCTTC.

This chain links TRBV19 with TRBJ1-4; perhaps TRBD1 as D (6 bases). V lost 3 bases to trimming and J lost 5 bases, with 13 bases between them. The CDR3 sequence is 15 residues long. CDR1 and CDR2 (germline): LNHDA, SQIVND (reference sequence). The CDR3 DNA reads TGTGCCAGTAGTATTGTAGGCGGGGGCAATGAAAAACTGTTTTTT. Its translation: CASSIVGGGNEKLFF.

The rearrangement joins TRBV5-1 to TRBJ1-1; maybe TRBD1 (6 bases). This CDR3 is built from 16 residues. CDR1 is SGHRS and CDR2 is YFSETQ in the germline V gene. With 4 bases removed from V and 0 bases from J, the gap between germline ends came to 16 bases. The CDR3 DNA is TGCGCCAGCAGCCCGGGGTCGGGACACTTGAACACTGAAGCTTTCTTT. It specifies CASSPGSGHLNTEAFF.

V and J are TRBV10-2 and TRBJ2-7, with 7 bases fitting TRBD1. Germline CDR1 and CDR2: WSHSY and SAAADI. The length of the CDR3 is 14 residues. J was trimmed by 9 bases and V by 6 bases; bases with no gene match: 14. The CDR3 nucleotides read TGCGCCAGCAGAGACGGGACAGTGACATCGCGGCAGTACTTC. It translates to CASRDGTVTSRQYF.

The CDR3 DNA is TGTGCCACCAGCGACCGGGACAGGGCGCGCTACGAGCAGTACTTC. Translation gives CATSDRDRARYEQYF. This chain uses TRBV15 with TRBJ2-7; 9 nucleotides agree with TRBD1. The CDR3 has 15 amino acids. Germline-derived CDR1 and CDR2 are LNHNV and YYDKDF (reference sequence). Trimming cost V 5 bases and J 3 bases; bases outside gene matches: 8.

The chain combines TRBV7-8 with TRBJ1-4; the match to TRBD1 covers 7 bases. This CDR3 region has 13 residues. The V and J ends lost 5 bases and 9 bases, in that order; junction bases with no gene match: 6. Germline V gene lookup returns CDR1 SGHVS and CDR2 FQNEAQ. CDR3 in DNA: TGTGCCAGCAGCGCAAGACAGGGCAAAAAACTGTTTTTT. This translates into CASSARQGKKLFF.

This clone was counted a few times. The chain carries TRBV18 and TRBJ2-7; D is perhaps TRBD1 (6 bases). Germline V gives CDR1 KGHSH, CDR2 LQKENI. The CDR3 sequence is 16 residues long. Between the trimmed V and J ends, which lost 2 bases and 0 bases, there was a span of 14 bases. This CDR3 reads CASSPLGAPSSYEQYF. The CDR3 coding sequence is TGTGCCAGCTCACCATTGGGGGCACCGAGCTCCTACGAGCAGTACTTC. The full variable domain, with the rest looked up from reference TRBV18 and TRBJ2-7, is NAGVMQNPRHLVRRRGQEARLRCSPMKGHSHVYWYRQLPEEGLKFMVYLQKENIIDESGMPKERFSAEFPKEGPSILRIQQVVRGDSAAYFCASSPLGAPSSYEQYFGPGTRLTVT.

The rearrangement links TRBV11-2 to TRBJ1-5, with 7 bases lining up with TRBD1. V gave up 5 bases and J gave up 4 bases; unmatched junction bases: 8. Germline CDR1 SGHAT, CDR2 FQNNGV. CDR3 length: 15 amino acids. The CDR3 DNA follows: TGTGCCAGCAGCCCAGGGACAGACTTAAATCAGCCCCAGCATTTT. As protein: CASSPGTDLNQPQHF.

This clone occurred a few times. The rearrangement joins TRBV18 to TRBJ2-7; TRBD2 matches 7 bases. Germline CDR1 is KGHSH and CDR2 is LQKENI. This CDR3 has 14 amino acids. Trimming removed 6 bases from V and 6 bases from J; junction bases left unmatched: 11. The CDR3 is CASSPRSKRGEQYF. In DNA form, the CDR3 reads TGTGCCAGCTCGCCTCGATCTAAGCGGGGCGAGCAGTACTTC.

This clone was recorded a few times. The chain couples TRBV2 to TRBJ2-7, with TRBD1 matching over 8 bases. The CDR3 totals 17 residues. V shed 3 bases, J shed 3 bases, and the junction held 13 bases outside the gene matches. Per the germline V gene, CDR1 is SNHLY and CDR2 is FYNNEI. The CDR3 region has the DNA TGTGCCAGCAGTGAGAACAGGGGGATTACCTACGTCTACGAGCAGTACTTC. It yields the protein CASSENRGITYVYEQYF.

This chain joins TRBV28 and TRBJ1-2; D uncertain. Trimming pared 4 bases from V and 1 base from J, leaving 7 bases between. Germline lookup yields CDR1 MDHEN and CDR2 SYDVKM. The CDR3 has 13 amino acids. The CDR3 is CASSSGFNYGYTF. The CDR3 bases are TGTGCCAGCAGTTCCGGGTTTAACTATGGCTACACCTTC.

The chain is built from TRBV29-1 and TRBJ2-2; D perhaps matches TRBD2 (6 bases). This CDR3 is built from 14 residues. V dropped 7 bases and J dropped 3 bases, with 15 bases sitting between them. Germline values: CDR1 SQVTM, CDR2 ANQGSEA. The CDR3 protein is CSGGVFLDTGELFF. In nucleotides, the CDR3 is TGCAGCGGGGGGGTATTCTTAGACACCGGGGAGCTGTTTTTT.